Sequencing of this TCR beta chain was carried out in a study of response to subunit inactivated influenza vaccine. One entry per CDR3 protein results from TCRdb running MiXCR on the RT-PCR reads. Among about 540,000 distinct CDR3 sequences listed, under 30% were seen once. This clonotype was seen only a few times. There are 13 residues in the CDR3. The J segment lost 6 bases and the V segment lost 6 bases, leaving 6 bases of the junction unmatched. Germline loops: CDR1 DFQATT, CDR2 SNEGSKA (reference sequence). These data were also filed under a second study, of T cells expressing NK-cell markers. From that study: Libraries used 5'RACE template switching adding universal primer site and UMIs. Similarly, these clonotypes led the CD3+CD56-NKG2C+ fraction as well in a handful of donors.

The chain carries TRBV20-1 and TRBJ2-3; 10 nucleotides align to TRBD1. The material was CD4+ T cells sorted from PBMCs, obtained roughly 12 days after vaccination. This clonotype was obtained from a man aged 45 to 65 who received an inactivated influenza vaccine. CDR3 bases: TGCAGTGCCGCCCGGGACAGGGGTGATACGCAGTATTTT. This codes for CSAARDRGDTQYF.